What follows is one TCR beta chain and its context. Per germline, CDR1 MDHEN and CDR2 SYDVKM. The CDR3 extends over 12 amino acids. The V gene lost 5 bases and the J gene lost 14 bases, with 16 bases spanning the gap. This record belongs to a study of shared T cell receptors in the human thymus. This table comes from immunoSEQ multiplex PCR, and its TCRdb copy is limited to in-frame clones, with some not included. The profile covers about 500,000 clones, with about 80% appearing a single time and less than 0.015% taken by the ten largest. These data were also reused for a study on human thymus T cells. From that study: Usage of V and J genes appeared biased in thymic and blood repertoires. Related research has reported that thymic repertoires overlap highly among unrelated individuals.

This TCR came from a boy younger than two with a congenital heart defect. Specimen: thymocytes. The J gene is TRBJ1-5, the V gene TRBV28; tentatively, D is TRBD1 (5 bases). The CDR3: CASSPRGASEHF. The CDR3 coding sequence is TGTGCCAGCAGTCCCCGCGGGGCCAGCGAGCATTTT.